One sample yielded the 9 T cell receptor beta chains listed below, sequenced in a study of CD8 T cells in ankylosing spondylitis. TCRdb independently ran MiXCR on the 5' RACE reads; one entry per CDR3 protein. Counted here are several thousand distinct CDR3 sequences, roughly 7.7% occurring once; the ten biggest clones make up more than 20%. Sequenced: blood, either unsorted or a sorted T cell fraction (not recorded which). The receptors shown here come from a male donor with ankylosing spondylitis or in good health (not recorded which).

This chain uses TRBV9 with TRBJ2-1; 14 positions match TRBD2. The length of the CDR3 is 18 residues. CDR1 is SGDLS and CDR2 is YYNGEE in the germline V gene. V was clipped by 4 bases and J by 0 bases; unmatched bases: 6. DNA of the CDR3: TGTGCCAGCAGCTCGGGACTAGCGGGAGTCGGCTCCTACAATGAGCAGTTCTTC. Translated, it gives CASSSGLAGVGSYNEQFF.

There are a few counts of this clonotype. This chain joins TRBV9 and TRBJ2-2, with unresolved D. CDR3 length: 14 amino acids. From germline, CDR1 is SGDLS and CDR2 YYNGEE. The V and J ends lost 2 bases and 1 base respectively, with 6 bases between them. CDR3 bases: TGTGCCAGCAGCGTCTGGGGGAACACCGGGGAGCTGTTTTTT. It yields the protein CASSVWGNTGELFF.

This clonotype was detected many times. CDR3 residues: CASSAQVKGNIQYF. The DNA for the CDR3 is TGTGCCAGCAGCGCTCAGGTAAAGGGAAACATTCAGTACTTC. This sequence joins TRBV9 and TRBJ2-4; no clear D. V lost 3 bases to trimming and J lost 6 bases, with 13 bases between them. The germline CDR1 and CDR2 sequences are SGDLS and YYNGEE. The CDR3 totals 14 residues.

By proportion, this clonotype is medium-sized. CDR3 sequence (DNA): TGTGCCAGCAGCGGGACAGGGGGCGGTGAGCAGTTCTTC. Its translation: CASSGTGGGEQFF. The rearrangement links TRBV9 to TRBJ2-1; 11 bases align to TRBD1. Trimming took 3 bases from V and 9 from J; bases not matched to a gene: 2. The germline V gene has CDR1 SGDLS and CDR2 YYNGEE. CDR3 length: 13 residues.

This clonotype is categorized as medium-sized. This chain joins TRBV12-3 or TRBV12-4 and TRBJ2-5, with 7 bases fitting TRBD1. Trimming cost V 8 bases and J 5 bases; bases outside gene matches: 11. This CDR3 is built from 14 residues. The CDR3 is CASLLPRGHETQYF. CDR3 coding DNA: TGTGCCAGCCTACTTCCAAGGGGGCATGAGACCCAGTACTTC.

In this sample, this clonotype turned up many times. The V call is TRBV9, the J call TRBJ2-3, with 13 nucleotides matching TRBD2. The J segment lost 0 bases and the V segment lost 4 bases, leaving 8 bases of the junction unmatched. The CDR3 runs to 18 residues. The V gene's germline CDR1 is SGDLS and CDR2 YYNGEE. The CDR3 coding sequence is TGTGCCAGCAGCCCGACTAGCGGGAGGAGCTTTAGCACAGATACGCAGTATTTT. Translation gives CASSPTSGRSFSTDTQYF.

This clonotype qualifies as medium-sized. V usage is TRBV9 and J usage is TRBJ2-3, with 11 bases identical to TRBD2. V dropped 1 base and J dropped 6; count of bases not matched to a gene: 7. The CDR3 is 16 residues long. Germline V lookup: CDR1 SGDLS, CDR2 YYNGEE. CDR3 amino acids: CASSVRLAGGHDTQYF. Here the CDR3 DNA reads TGTGCCAGCAGCGTAAGGCTAGCGGGGGGTCACGATACGCAGTATTTT.

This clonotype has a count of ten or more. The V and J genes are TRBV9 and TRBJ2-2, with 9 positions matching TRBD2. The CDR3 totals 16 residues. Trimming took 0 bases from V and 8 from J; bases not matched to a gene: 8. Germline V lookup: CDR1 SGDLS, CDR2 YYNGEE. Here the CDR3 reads CASSVELAGISGELFF. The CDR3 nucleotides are TGTGCCAGCAGCGTAGAGCTAGCGGGGATTTCGGGGGAGCTGTTTTTT.

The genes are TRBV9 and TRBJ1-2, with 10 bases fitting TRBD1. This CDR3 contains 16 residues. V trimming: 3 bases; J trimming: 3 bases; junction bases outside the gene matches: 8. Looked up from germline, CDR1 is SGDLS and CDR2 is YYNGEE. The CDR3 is CASSGTGTGVDYGYTF. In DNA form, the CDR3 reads TGTGCCAGCAGCGGGACCGGGACAGGGGTTGACTATGGCTACACCTTC.